This note documents a single TCR beta chain sequence. Its cognate antigen is unknown. The data were taken from a study of cytomegalovirus exposure and HLA in healthy donors. Study results and limitations: It was taken for granted in presence/absence analyses that sequencing depth across donors was roughly uniform.

PCR was performed using 60 Vbeta and 13 Jbeta primers. The assay was immunoSEQ multiplex PCR, and TCRdb's table has in-frame clones only and misses some. The sample contains about 210,000 clones, over 80% of which appear only once. Germline lookup yields CDR1 SGHVS and CDR2 FQNEAQ. The CDR3 has 12 amino acids. The ends were cut back, 5 bases at V and 3 bases at J, with 8 bases in the middle. Donors were ostensibly healthy at sampling, although undocumented immune exposures were probable. The sample consisted of PBMCs. This TCR was sampled from a woman between 45 and 60 years old in good health and CMV-seropositive. This chain uses TRBV7-8 with TRBJ2-7, with a tentative D call TRBD1 (6 bases). DNA for the CDR3: TGTGCCAGCAGCCGGGACATCTACGAGCAGTACTTC. Translating gives CASSRDIYEQYF.